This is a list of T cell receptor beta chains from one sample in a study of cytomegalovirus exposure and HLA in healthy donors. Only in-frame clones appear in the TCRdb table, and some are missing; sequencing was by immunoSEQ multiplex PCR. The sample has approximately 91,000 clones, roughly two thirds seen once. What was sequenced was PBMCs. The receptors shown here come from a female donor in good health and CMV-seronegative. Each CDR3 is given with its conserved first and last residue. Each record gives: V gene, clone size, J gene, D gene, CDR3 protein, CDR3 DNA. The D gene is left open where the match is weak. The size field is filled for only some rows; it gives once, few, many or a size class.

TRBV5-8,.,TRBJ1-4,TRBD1,CASSFGQGLNEKLFF,TGTGCCAGCAGCTTTGGACAGGGACTTAATGAAAAACTGTTTTTT
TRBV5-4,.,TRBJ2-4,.,CASSLVGVTNIQYF,TGTGCCAGCAGCCTTGTAGGGGTAACGAACATTCAGTACTTC
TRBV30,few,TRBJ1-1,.,CAWRAKPGQPNTEAFF,TGTGCCTGGAGAGCAAAACCGGGACAACCGAACACTGAAGCTTTCTTT
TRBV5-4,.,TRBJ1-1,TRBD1,CASSAGQGRNTEAFF,TGTGCCAGCAGCGCCGGACAGGGCCGGAACACTGAAGCTTTCTTT
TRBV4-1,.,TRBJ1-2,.,CASSQRQFVPYGYTF,TGCGCCAGCAGCCAAAGACAGTTCGTCCCCTATGGCTACACCTTC
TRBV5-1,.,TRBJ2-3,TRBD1,CASSSRGTGTDTQYF,TGCGCCAGCAGCTCAAGGGGGACAGGCACAGATACGCAGTATTTT
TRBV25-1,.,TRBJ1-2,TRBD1,CASSENRGRNSGYTF,TGTGCCAGCAGTGAAAATAGGGGGCGAAATAGTGGCTACACCTTC
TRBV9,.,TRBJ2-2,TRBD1,CASSPRTGTNTGELFF,TGTGCCAGCAGCCCAAGGACAGGGACGAACACCGGGGAGCTGTTTTTT
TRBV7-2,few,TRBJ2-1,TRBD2,CASSLTSGSGDEQFF,TGTGCCAGCAGCCTGACTAGCGGGAGTGGCGATGAGCAGTTCTTC
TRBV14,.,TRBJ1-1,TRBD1,CASSQVKGAAAFF,TGTGCCAGCAGCCAAGTGAAGGGGGCTGCAGCTTTCTTT
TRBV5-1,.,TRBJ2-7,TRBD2,CASSFSSGFYEQYF,TGCGCCAGCAGCTTCTCTAGCGGATTCTACGAGCAGTACTTC
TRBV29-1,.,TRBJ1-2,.,CSVASWGLWGYTF,TGCAGCGTTGCCTCGTGGGGGCTCTGGGGCTACACCTTC
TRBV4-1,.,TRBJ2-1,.,CASRHLGRDEQFF,TGCGCCAGCAGGCATCTTGGTCGGGATGAGCAGTTCTTC
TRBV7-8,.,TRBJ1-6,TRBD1,CASSWGFRDRGGSPLHF,TGTGCCAGCAGCTGGGGATTTCGGGACAGGGGGGGATCACCCCTCCACTTT
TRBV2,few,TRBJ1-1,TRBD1,CASSDARTGEFRGTEAFF,TGTGCCAGCAGTGATGCGAGGACAGGGGAATTTAGGGGCACTGAAGCTTTCTTT
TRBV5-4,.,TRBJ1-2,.,CASSAQDSLGYTF,TGTGCCAGCAGCGCTCAGGATTCGCTTGGCTACACCTTC
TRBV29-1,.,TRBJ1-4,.,CSVEDGRNEKLFF,TGCAGCGTTGAAGACGGGAGAAATGAAAAACTGTTTTTT
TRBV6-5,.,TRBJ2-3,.,CASSYSYRVGTQYF,TGTGCCAGCAGTTACTCCTACAGGGTTGGCACGCAGTATTTT
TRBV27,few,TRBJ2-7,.,CASSLSGKRSYEQYF,TGTGCCAGCAGTTTATCGGGCAAACGGTCCTACGAGCAGTACTTC
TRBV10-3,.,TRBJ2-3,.,CAVAPSTDTQYF,TGTGCCGTCGCGCCTAGCACAGATACGCAGTATTTT
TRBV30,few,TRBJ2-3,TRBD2,CAWSWSSGGFTDTQYF,TGTGCCTGGAGTTGGTCTAGCGGGGGGTTCACAGATACGCAGTATTTT
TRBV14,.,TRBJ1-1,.,CASSHREDTEAFF,TGTGCCAGCAGCCACAGGGAGGACACTGAAGCTTTCTTT
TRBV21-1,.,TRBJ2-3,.,CASWLASGRSMRGTDTQYF,TGTGCCAGTTGGTTGGCTAGCGGGAGGTCGATGAGGGGCACAGATACGCAGTATTTT
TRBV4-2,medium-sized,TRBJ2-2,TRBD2,CASSQVAGVDTGELFF,TGTGCCAGCAGCCAAGTTGCGGGGGTCGACACCGGGGAGCTGTTTTTT
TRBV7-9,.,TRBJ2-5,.,CASSFTGIETQYF,TGTGCCAGCAGCTTCACAGGGATCGAGACCCAGTACTTC
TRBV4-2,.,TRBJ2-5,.,CASSQEPVLRLETQYF,TGTGCCAGCAGCCAAGAACCCGTGTTGCGGTTAGAGACCCAGTACTTC
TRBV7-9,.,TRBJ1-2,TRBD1,CASSFRTGINYGYTF,TGTGCCAGCAGCTTCCGGACAGGGATTAACTATGGCTACACCTTC
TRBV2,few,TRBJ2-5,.,CASSYAGAGQETQYF,TGTGCCAGCAGTTATGCGGGTGCGGGGCAAGAGACCCAGTACTTC
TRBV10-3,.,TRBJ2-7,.,CAISLQGHEQYF,TGTGCCATCAGCTTACAGGGCCACGAGCAGTACTTC
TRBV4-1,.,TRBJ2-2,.,CASSQITGELFF,TGCGCCAGCAGCCAAATAACCGGGGAGCTGTTTTTT
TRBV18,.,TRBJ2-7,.,CASSPDSPYEQYF,TGTGCCAGCTCACCGGACAGTCCCTACGAGCAGTACTTC